This TCR beta chain was sequenced in a study of shared clonotypes between healthy human individuals (dated by TCRdb to 2020 to 2021). Notes on the research overall: The cohort comprised two women and a few men aged 18 to 49 years. Libraries were prepared and TCR repertoires were sequenced by different laboratories using diverse techniques, in order to increase sequencing depth and limit assay-specific biases. To estimate repertoire size and how much clonotypes are shared between individuals, the study performed deep sequencing of blood TCR repertoires from a few healthy adults. Per donor, leukapheresis produced somewhere between about 0.9 and 9.5 billion PBMCs.

Donors were healthy HIV-negative adults with no recently reported acute infections or vaccinations. Only Caucasian adults living in Nashville, Tennessee, USA were represented among the donors. For unsorted samples, approximately 89 million PBMCs were counted, and genomic DNA was extracted using the QIAamp DNA Blood Mini kit. Blood was collected by leukapheresis, and PBMCs were isolated by Ficoll-Histopaque density gradient centrifugation and then cryopreserved in liquid nitrogen vapor phase. What the authors observed across the whole study: Only blood was sampled, and tissue TCR repertoires likely differ from those in blood. Pairwise subsampling indicated that sequencing depth was expected to affect the degree of clonotype sharing among donors. Because the study included only a small number of donors, the genetic and exposure-history diversity represented was limited.

TCR CDR3 regions were amplified from genomic DNA by multiplex PCR using the deep immunoSEQ assay. Extracted genomic DNA from each cell subset was spread evenly across all wells of several immunoSEQ 96-well plates, with each plate serving as a replicate. Each replicate PCR for unsorted PBMC received roughly 300 ng genomic DNA, equal to 25,000 to 35,000 T cell genomes. Ten immunoSEQ deep assay plates were used to sequence the unsorted PBMC genomic DNA. Purified libraries were quantified with a Qubit 3.0 fluorometer, sized on a Bioanalyzer 2100, and re-quantified with the KAPA Library Quantification kit. Each immunoSEQ 96-well plate was sequenced on its own single-read 150-cycle Illumina NextSeq 550 flow cell. Turning to the authors' computational methods: Because only junctional sequences without quality scores were contained in the immunoSEQ output, filtering matching that applied to full-length reads could not be performed. Sequences were annotated with PyIR, a Python wrapper for IgBLAST v1.9, and V/J genes and CDR3 were assigned using IMGT germline references. Reads with weak V/J assignments (E-value above 1e-6), missing CDR3, stop codons, out-of-frame junctions, or ambiguous translated residues were removed. V3J clonotypes were defined as sequences sharing an identical inferred V gene, J gene, and CDR3 amino acid sequence. The percentage overlap between two repertoires was calculated by dividing the number of shared unique clonotypes by the size of the smaller repertoire. Richness of each repertoire was evaluated using RTK rarefaction, the Chao1 estimator, and Recon v2.1 estimates of unobserved clonotypes. Drawn from immuneACCESS, this table holds only the in-frame rearrangements with V and J called that TCRdb kept. Clones are partly lost; checked studies trace under half to an unresolved V gene and leave the rest unexplained. The V and J calls and clone size come from that table; D and trimming were worked out from the DNA. This sample gives over 400,000 clones in total; around 80% of them show up just once. The ten most abundant clones make up approximately 12% of the sample.

Points on this clone: Its antigen has not been determined. Nothing much larger sits one base from this clone, and base qualities are not available.

The CDR3 holds 14 amino acids from the cysteine to the phenylalanine. The DNA shown is the 42-base CDR3, in frame from base 1. The chain was built from TRBV1 and TRBJ1-2; the D segment call TRBD1 is taken from the table without a DNA check. TRBV1 is termed a pseudogene. The sequenced sample consisted of PBMCs. The TCR originated in a woman in her thirties or forties in good health. Some clones in this sample may be carry-over from other donors' samples. At the DNA level, the sequence is TGCACCAGCAGGACAGGGCCTCATCACTATGGCTACACCTTC. This is translated as CTSRTGPHHYGYTF.